A selection of T cell receptor beta chains follows, all from one sample in a study of T cell responses to AZD1222 COVID-19 vaccine. TCRdb's table, derived via immunoSEQ multiplex PCR, lists solely in-frame clones and lacks some. This sample has roughly 130,000 clones, with roughly 88% found just once. Sequenced here: peripheral blood, sampled on day 0 of AZD1222 vaccination. These receptors were taken from an adult in good health. Both conserved end residues are part of each CDR3. A D gene is named only where the DNA matches it firmly. A row's size may be missing; if present it is once, few, many or a size class.

CDR3aa,CDR3nt,j_gene,abundance,v_gene,d_gene
CASSQEVGSTGELFF,TGTGCCAGCAGCCAAGAAGTGGGGAGCACCGGGGAGCTGTTTTTT,TRBJ2-2,.,TRBV4-2,.
CSVETGLNTEAFF,TGCAGCGTTGAAACGGGGCTGAACACTGAAGCTTTCTTT,TRBJ1-1,.,TRBV29-1,.
CASAMGLLNGYTF,TGTGCTAGTGCCATGGGACTTCTTAACGGCTACACCTTC,TRBJ1-2,.,TRBV12-5,.
CASSFKTSGRRETQYF,TGTGCCAGCAGCTTCAAGACTAGCGGGAGAAGAGAGACCCAGTACTTC,TRBJ2-5,.,TRBV7-8,TRBD2
CSVLQGAGNTIYF,TGCAGCGTCCTCCAGGGGGCTGGAAACACCATATATTTT,TRBJ1-3,.,TRBV29-1,TRBD1
CASSESFGYGYTF,TGTGCCAGCAGTGAAAGTTTCGGCTATGGCTACACCTTC,TRBJ1-2,.,TRBV6-1,.
CASSLGSQPQHF,TGTGCCAGCAGCTTGGGCAGTCAGCCCCAGCATTTT,TRBJ1-5,.,TRBV5-6,.
CASSQAHLERDQTQYF,TGTGCCAGCAGCCAAGCCCATCTCGAGCGGGATCAGACCCAGTACTTC,TRBJ2-5,.,TRBV4-2,TRBD2
CATSQQGWEGYTF,TGTGCCACCAGTCAGCAGGGATGGGAAGGCTACACCTTC,TRBJ1-2,.,TRBV24-1,.
CASSFGVRGGPQHF,TGTGCCAGCAGCTTCGGGGTCAGGGGGGGGCCCCAGCATTTT,TRBJ1-5,.,TRBV7-9,TRBD1
CASSPYREPNEKLFF,TGTGCCAGCAGTCCCTATCGGGAGCCTAATGAAAAACTGTTTTTT,TRBJ1-4,.,TRBV6-5,.
CASSFDGYGYTF,TGCGCCAGCAGCTTTGACGGCTATGGCTACACCTTC,TRBJ1-2,.,TRBV5-1,.
CASTRGVETQYF,TGTGCCAGCACACGAGGTGTCGAGACCCAGTACTTC,TRBJ2-5,few,TRBV7-9,.
CASSEFGTGDYGYTF,TGTGCCAGCAGTGAATTTGGGACAGGGGACTATGGCTACACCTTC,TRBJ1-2,.,TRBV25-1,TRBD1
CASKRQGSDSPLHF,TGTGCCAGCAAGAGGCAGGGAAGTGACTCACCCCTCCACTTT,TRBJ1-6,.,TRBV6-5,.
CASSQGSGQYF,TGTGCCAGCAGTCAGGGTTCGGGGCAGTACTTC,TRBJ2-7,.,TRBV6-5,.
CASSTGGKGAFF,TGTGCCAGCAGTACTGGGGGCAAAGGAGCTTTCTTT,TRBJ1-1,.,TRBV27,.